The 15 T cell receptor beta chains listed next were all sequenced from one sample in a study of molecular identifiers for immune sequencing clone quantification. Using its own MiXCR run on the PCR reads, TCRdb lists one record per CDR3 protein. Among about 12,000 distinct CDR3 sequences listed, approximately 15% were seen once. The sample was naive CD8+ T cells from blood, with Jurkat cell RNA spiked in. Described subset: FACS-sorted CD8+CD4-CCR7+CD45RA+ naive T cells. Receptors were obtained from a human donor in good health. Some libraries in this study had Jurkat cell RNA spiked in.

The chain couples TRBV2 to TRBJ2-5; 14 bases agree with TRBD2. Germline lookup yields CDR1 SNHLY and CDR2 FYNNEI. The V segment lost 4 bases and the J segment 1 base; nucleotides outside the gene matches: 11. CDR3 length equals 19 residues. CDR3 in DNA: TGTGCCAGCAGTGCGGGACTAGCGGGAGTCTATTATGGCCAAGAGACCCAGTACTTC. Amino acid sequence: CASSAGLAGVYYGQETQYF.

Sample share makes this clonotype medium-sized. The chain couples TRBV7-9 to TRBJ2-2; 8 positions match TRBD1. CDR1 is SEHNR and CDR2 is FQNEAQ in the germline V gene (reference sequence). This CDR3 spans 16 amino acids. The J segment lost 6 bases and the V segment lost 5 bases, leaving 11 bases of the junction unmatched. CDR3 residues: CASSQRRDRLPGELFF. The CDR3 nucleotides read TGTGCCAGCAGCCAACGCCGGGACAGGCTCCCCGGGGAGCTGTTTTTT.

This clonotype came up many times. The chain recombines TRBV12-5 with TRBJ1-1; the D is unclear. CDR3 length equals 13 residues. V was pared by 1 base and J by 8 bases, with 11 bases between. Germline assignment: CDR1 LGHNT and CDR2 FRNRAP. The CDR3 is CASGLGKAGEAFF. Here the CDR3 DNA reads TGTGCTAGTGGTTTGGGAAAGGCAGGAGAAGCTTTCTTT.

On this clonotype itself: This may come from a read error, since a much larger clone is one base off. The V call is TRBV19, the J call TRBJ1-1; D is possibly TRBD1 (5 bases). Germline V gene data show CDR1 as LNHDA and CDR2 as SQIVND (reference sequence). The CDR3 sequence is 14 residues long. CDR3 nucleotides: TGTGCCGGTAGTTTTGGGGGGGTGAACACTGAAGCTTTCTTT. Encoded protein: CAGSFGGVNTEAFF. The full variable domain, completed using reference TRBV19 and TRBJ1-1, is DGGITQSPKYLFRKEGQNVTLSCEQNLNHDAMYWYRQDPGQGLRLIYYSQIVNDFQKGDIAEGYSVSREKKESFPLTVTSAQKNPTAFYLCAGSFGGVNTEAFFGQGTRLTVV.

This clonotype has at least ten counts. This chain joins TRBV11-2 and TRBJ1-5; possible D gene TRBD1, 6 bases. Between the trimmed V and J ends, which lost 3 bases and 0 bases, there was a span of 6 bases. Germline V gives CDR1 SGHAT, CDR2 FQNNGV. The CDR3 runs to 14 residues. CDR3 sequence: CASSLGASNQPQHF. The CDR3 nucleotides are TGTGCCAGCAGCTTGGGGGCTAGCAATCAGCCCCAGCATTTT. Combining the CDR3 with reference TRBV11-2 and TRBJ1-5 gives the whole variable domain EAGVAQSPRYKIIEKRQSVAFWCNPISGHATLYWYQQILGQGPKLLIQFQNNGVVDDSQLPKDRFSAERLKGVDSTLKIQPAKLEDSAVYLCASSLGASNQPQHFGDGTRLSIL.

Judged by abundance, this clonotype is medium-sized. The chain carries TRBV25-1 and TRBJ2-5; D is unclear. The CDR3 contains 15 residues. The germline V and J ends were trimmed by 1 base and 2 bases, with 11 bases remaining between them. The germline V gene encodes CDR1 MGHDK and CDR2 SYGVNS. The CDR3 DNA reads TGTGCCAGCAGTGAATTTAAAGGCGGTCAAGAGACCCAGTACTTC. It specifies CASSEFKGGQETQYF.

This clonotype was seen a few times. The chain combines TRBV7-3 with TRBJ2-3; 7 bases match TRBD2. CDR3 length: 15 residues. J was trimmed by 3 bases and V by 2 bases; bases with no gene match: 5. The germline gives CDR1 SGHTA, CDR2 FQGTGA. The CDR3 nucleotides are TGTGCCAGCAGCTTATCGGGCGGGAGTACAGATACGCAGTATTTT. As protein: CASSLSGGSTDTQYF.

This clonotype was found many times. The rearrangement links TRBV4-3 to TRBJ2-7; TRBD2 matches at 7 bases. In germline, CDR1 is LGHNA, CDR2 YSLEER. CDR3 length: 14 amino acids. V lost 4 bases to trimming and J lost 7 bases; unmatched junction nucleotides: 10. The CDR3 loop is CASSPAGRAEEQYF. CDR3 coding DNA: TGCGCCAGCAGCCCCGCGGGGAGGGCTGAGGAGCAGTACTTC.

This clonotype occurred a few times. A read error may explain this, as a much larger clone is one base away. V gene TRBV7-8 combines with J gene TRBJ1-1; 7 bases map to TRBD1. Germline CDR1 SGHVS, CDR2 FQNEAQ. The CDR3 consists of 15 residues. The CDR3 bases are TGTGCCAGCGGCTTAATTAGAGGGGGCCACACTGAAGCTTTCTTT. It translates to CASGLIRGGHTEAFF.

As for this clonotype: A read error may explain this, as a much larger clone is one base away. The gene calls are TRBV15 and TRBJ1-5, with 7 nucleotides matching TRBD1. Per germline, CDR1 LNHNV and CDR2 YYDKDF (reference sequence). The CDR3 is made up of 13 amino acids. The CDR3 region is CATSRERGQPLHF. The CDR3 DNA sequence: TGTGCCACCAGCAGAGAGAGGGGACAGCCCCTGCATTTT. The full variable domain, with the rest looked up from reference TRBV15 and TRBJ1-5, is DAMVIQNPRYQVTQFGKPVTLSCSQTLNHNVMYWYQQKSSQAPKLLFHYYDKDFNNEADTPDNFQSRRPNTSFCFLDIRSPGLGDTAMYLCATSRERGQPLHFGDGTRLSIL.

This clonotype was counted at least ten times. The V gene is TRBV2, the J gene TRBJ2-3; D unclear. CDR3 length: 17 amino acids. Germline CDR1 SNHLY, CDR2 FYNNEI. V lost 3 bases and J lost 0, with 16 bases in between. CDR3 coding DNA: TGTGCCAGCAGTGACCCACGGGCGACGGAAAGCACAGATACGCAGTATTTT. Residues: CASSDPRATESTDTQYF.

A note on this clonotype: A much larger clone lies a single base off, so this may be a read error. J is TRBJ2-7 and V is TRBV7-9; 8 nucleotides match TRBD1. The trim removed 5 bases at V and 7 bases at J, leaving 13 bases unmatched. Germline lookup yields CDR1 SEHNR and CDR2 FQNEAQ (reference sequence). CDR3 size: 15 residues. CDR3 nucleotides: TGTGCCAGCAGCCGCACCGGGACAGGAGCTTTAGAGCAGTACTTC. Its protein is CASSRTGTGALEQYF.

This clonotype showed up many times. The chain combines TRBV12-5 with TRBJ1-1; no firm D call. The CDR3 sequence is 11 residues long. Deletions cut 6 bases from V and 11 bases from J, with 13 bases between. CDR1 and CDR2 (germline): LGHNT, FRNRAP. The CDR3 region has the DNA TGTGCTAGTGGCATAGGTTTGGTCGCTTTCTTT. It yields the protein CASGIGLVAFF.

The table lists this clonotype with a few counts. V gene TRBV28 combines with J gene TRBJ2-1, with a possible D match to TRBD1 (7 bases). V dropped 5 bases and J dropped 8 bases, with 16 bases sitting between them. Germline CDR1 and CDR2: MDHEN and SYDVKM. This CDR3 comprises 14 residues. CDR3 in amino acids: CASSRDTGEDEQFF. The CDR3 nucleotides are TGTGCCAGCAGTCGAGATACAGGGGAGGATGAGCAGTTCTTC.

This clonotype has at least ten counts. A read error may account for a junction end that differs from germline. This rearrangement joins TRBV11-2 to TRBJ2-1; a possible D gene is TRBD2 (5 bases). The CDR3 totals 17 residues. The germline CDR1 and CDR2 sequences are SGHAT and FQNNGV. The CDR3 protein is CASSLEGLVKLGNEQFF. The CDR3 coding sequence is TGTGCCAGCAGCCTAGAGGGCCTAGTCAAACTTGGGAATGAGCAGTTCTTC.